The rows below give T cell receptor beta chains drawn from one sample of a study of post-analysis software for immune sequencing data. TCRdb redid the calling of the PCR reads with MiXCR, one entry per CDR3 protein. There are roughly 800,000 distinct CDR3 sequences in the sample; roughly 58% occur only once, and under 6% lies in the top ten. The material sequenced was blood. All receptors derive from a girl between 10 and 17 years old with multiple sclerosis. Each CDR3 is given with its conserved first and last residue.

V gene: TRBV29-1; J gene: TRBJ2-1; CDR3 protein: CSVEGRASSYNEQFF
V gene: TRBV19; J gene: TRBJ1-2; CDR3 protein: CASSSPGQGAYGYTF
V gene: TRBV3-1; J gene: TRBJ2-7; CDR3 protein: CASGTEQYF
V gene: TRBV6-6; J gene: TRBJ1-2; CDR3 protein: CASRGGQNYGYTF
V gene: TRBV18; J gene: -; CDR3 protein: CASSPSQVYEQYF
V gene: TRBV6-1; J gene: TRBJ2-1; CDR3 protein: CASSVWKAYNEQFF
V gene: TRBV29-1; J gene: TRBJ1-1; CDR3 protein: CSVEWQQNTEAFF
V gene: TRBV5-1; J gene: -; CDR3 protein: CASKDRDYEQYF
V gene: TRBV7-9; J gene: TRBJ1-1; CDR3 protein: CASSLAIAWPAEAFF
V gene: TRBV5-1; J gene: TRBJ2-5; CDR3 protein: CASSLGPGQGQETQYF
V gene: TRBV20-1; J gene: TRBJ2-7; CDR3 protein: CSAESGDTYEQYF
V gene: TRBV6-1; J gene: TRBJ2-7; CDR3 protein: CASGAASGGLTYEQYF
V gene: TRBV4-1; J gene: TRBJ1-2; CDR3 protein: CASSQRTGAVYGYTF
V gene: TRBV3-1; J gene: TRBJ2-3; CDR3 protein: CASSQQTRSDTQYF
V gene: TRBV20-1; J gene: -; CDR3 protein: CSARDPLGYEQYF
V gene: TRBV29-1; J gene: TRBJ2-1; CDR3 protein: CSLKITGDSYNEQFF
V gene: TRBV20-1; J gene: TRBJ2-3; CDR3 protein: CSASLRGTSATDTQYF
V gene: TRBV6-6; J gene: TRBJ2-7; CDR3 protein: CASSFLPRAVSSYEQYF
V gene: TRBV29-1; J gene: TRBJ2-5; CDR3 protein: CSVTGLAGAGETQYF
V gene: TRBV4-2; J gene: TRBJ2-1; CDR3 protein: CASSQDIEATTEQFF
V gene: TRBV5-1; J gene: TRBJ2-1; CDR3 protein: CASSPGIGPYNEQFF
V gene: TRBV27; J gene: TRBJ1-4; CDR3 protein: CASRGIFFNEKLFF
V gene: TRBV10-3; J gene: TRBJ2-3; CDR3 protein: CATKSSGPTDTQYF
V gene: TRBV5-6; J gene: TRBJ2-1; CDR3 protein: CASSLPLAGAYNEQFF
V gene: TRBV29-1; J gene: TRBJ2-2; CDR3 protein: CSVEDPRLNTGELFF
V gene: TRBV14; J gene: TRBJ2-7; CDR3 protein: CASSQDRAGLVFNEQYF